This TCR beta chain was found in a study of T cell responses to AZD1222 COVID-19 vaccine. The V gene's germline CDR1 is MGHRA and CDR2 YSYEKL. CDR3 length equals 15 residues. V gave up 1 base and J gave up 7 bases, with 16 bases separating them. Sequenced by immunoSEQ multiplex PCR; TCRdb stores in-frame clones only, minus some. The table has fewer than 120,000 clones, roughly four fifths seen once. The chain has TRBV4-1 and TRBJ1-2, with a tentative D call TRBD1 (5 bases). The clonotype originates from an adult in good health. The sample in question was peripheral blood, obtained on day 0 of AZD1222 vaccination. DNA for the CDR3: TGCGCCAGCAGCCAAGTTGGAAGGGGAGGACGTGGCTACACCTTC. This sequence encodes CASSQVGRGGRGYTF.